The sequence of this TCR beta chain was determined in a study of cytomegalovirus exposure and HLA in healthy donors. Findings and caveats of the study: In vitro work confirmed that a few CMV-associated chains recognize CMV antigens. Most sequenced TCRs were rare (though some public TCRs occurred in many donors). According to the study, approximately 150 TCR beta chains were cytomegalovirus-associated.

As regards this clone: The antigen is undetermined.

TCRdb's copy holds only in-frame clones and misses some; the assay was immunoSEQ multiplex PCR. This table holds some 210,000 clones, roughly 87% found once. CDR3 size: 13 residues. Per the germline V gene, CDR1 is MNHNY and CDR2 is SVGAGI (reference sequence). Trimming removed 7 bases from V and 5 bases from J, with 14 bases in between. The chain uses TRBV6-6 and TRBJ1-2, with D possibly matching TRBD1 (5 bases). The sequenced material came from PBMCs. The sequence was obtained from a woman aged 18-29 years in good health and CMV-seropositive. CDR3 bases: TGTGCCAGCAATCAATGGGGGGGATATGGCTACACCTTC. Translated, it gives CASNQWGGYGYTF.